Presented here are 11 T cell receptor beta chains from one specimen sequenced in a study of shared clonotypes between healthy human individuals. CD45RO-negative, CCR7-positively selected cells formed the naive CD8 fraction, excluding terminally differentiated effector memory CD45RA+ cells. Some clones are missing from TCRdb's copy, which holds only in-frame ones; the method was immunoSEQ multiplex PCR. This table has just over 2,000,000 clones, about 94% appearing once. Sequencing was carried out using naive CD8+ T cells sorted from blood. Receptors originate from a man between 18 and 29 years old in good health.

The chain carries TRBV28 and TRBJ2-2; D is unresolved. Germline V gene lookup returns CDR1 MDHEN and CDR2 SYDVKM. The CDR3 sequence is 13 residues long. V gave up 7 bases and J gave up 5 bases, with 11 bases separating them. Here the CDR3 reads CASKHSDTGELFF. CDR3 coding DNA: TGTGCCAGCAAACACTCTGATACCGGGGAGCTGTTTTTT.

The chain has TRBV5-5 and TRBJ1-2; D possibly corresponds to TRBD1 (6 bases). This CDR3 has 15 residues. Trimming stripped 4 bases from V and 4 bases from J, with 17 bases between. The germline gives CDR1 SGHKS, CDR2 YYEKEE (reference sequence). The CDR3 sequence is CASSGDYRDIYGYTF. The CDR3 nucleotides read TGTGCCAGCAGCGGGGATTACCGGGACATCTATGGCTACACCTTC.

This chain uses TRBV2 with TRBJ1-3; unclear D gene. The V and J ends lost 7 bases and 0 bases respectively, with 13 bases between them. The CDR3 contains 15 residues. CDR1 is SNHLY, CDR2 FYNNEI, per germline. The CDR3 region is CASTLGVGSGNTIYF. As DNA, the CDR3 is TGTGCCAGCACACTCGGGGTGGGCTCTGGAAACACCATATATTTT.

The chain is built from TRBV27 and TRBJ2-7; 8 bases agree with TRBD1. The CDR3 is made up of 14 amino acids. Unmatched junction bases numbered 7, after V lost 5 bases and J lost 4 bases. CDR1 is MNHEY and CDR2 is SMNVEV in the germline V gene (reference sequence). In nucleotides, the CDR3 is TGTGCCAGCAGTCCTACAGGGGGATTTTACGAGCAGTACTTC. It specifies CASSPTGGFYEQYF.

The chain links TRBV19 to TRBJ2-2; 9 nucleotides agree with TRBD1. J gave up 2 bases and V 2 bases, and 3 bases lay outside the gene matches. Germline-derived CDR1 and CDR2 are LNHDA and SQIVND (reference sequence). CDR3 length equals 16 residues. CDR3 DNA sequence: TGTGCCAGTAGTATAACACAGGGGGCCAACACCGGGGAGCTGTTTTTT. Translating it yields CASSITQGANTGELFF. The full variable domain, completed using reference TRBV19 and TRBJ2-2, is DGGITQSPKYLFRKEGQNVTLSCEQNLNHDAMYWYRQDPGQGLRLIYYSQIVNDFQKGDIAEGYSVSREKKESFPLTVTSAQKNPTAFYLCASSITQGANTGELFFGEGSRLTVL.

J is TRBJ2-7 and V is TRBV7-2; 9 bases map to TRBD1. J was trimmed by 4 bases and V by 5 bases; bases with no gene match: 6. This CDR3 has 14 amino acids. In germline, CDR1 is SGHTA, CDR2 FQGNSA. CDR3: CASSAPDRGYEQYF. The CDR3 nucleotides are TGTGCCAGCAGCGCGCCGGACAGGGGTTACGAGCAGTACTTC.

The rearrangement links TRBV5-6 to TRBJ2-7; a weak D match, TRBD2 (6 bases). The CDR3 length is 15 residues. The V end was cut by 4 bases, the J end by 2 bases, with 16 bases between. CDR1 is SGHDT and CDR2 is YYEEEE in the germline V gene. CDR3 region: CASSDIGGGAYEQYF. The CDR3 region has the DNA TGTGCCAGCAGCGATATTGGGGGAGGAGCCTACGAGCAGTACTTC.

The CDR3 here is CSVDPQGFGTEAFF. The CDR3 DNA follows: TGCAGCGTAGACCCTCAGGGTTTCGGCACTGAAGCTTTCTTT. The gene calls are TRBV29-1 and TRBJ1-1; possibly TRBD1 for D (5 bases). Germline values: CDR1 SQVTM, CDR2 ANQGSEA. The CDR3 contains 14 residues. Between the trimmed V and J ends, which lost 6 bases and 4 bases, there was a span of 18 bases.

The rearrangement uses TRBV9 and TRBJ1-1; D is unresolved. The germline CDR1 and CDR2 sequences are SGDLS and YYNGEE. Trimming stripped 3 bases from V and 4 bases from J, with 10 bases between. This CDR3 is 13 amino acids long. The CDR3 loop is CASSAMHTTEAFF. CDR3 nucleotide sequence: TGTGCCAGCAGCGCCATGCATACCACTGAAGCTTTCTTT. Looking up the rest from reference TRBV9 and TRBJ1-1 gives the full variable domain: DSGVTQTPKHLITATGQRVTLRCSPRSGDLSVYWYQQSLDQGLQFLIQYYNGEERAKGNILERFSAQQFPDLHSELNLSSLELGDSALYFCASSAMHTTEAFFGQGTRLTVV.

The CDR3 DNA reads TGTGCCAGCAGCTTGGCGGCGAGCGACTATGGCTACACCTTC. Translating it yields CASSLAASDYGYTF. V gene TRBV13 combines with J gene TRBJ1-2; D is ambiguous. Germline assignment: CDR1 PRHDT and CDR2 FYEKMQ (reference sequence). The V end was cut by 3 bases, the J end by 3 bases, with 11 bases between. The CDR3 extends over 14 amino acids.

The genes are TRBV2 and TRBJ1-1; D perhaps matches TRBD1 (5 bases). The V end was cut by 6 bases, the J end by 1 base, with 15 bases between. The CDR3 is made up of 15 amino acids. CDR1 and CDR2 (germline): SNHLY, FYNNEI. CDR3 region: CASSDTGTENTEAFF. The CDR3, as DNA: TGTGCCAGCAGCGACACCGGGACGGAGAACACTGAAGCTTTCTTT.